The clone carrying this TCR beta chain was detected only a few times. The antigen is unknown. The sample is drawn from a study of CD8 T cells in ankylosing spondylitis. A single record per CDR3 protein comes from TCRdb applying MiXCR to the 5' RACE reads. The profile shows about 340,000 distinct CDR3 sequences, less than 9.5% of them singletons. V was clipped by 3 bases and J by 4 bases, with 10 bases between them. Per germline, CDR1 SGDLS and CDR2 YYNGEE. The CDR3 runs to 13 residues. Study conclusions and caveats: A motif of 7 to 9 highly homologous TCR beta variants was seen as apparently characteristic of ankylosing spondylitis blood.

The chain joins TRBV9 to TRBJ1-1; no reliable D call. Sequenced material: blood, either unsorted or a sorted T cell fraction (not recorded which). The TCR sequence derives from a male donor with ankylosing spondylitis. CDR3 in amino acids: CASSASLITEAFF. The DNA of the CDR3 is TGTGCCAGCAGCGCCTCTTTAATCACTGAAGCTTTCTTT.